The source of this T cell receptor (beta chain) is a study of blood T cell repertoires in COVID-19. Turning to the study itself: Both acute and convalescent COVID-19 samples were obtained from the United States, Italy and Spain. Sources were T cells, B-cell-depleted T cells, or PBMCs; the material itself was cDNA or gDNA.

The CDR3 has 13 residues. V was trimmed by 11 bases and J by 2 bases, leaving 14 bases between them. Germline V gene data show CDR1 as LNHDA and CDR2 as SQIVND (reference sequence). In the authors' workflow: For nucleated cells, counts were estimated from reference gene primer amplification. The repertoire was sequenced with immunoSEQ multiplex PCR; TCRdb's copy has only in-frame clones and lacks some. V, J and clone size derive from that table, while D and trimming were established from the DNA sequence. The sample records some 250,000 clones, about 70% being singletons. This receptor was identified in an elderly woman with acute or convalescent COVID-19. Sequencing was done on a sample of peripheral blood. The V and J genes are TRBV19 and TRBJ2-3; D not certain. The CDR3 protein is CAASNPPTDTQYF. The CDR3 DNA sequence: TGTGCCGCCAGTAACCCCCCCACAGATACGCAGTATTTT.